Listed here are 5 T cell receptor beta chains from one sample, sequenced in a study of T-cell memory formation after mild COVID-19. TCRdb independently ran MiXCR on the 5' RACE reads; one entry per CDR3 protein. The table has under 300,000 distinct CDR3 sequences, over 8.5% seen once. The sequencing input was PBMCs or a T cell subset sorted from them (not recorded which). These receptors all stem from a man between 18 and 29 years old who had mild COVID-19 (a few samples of this study predate the infection). Cell type and time point are not known.

This clonotype was counted between two and nine times. The CDR3 DNA follows: TGTGCCAGCTCACCACCGGGCAGGGACGGGTCGGGAAATGAGCAGTTCTTC. Translation gives CASSPPGRDGSGNEQFF. The chain couples TRBV18 to TRBJ2-1; tentatively, D is TRBD1 or TRBD2 (5 bases each). Trimming cost V 0 bases and J 7 bases, with 19 bases left between them. The CDR3 runs 17 residues. The V gene's germline CDR1 is KGHSH and CDR2 LQKENI.

This clonotype was detected many times. The chain couples TRBV7-2 to TRBJ2-1; D is uncertain. The V gene's germline CDR1 is SGHTA and CDR2 FQGNSA. This CDR3 has 12 residues. V was trimmed by 2 bases and J by 3 bases, leaving 2 bases between them. In DNA form, the CDR3 reads TGTGCCAGCAGCTTAAGCTACAATGAGCAGTTCTTC. Translated, it gives CASSLSYNEQFF. The entire variable domain, with the rest obtained from reference TRBV7-2 and TRBJ2-1, is as follows: GAGVSQSPSNKVTEKGKDVELRCDPISGHTALYWYRQSLGQGLEFLIYFQGNSAPDKSGLPSDRFSAERTGGSVSTLTIQRTQQEDSAVYLCASSLSYNEQFFGPGTRLTVL.

This clonotype appeared a few times. The gene calls are TRBV20-1 and TRBJ2-2, with a tentative D call TRBD2 (5 bases). This CDR3 is built from 14 residues. Germline loops: CDR1 DFQATT, CDR2 SNEGSKA (reference sequence). The V end was cut by 3 bases, the J end by 7 bases, with 15 bases between. CDR3 bases: TGCAGTGCTAGCCCAATTGCAGGAGGCGGGGAGCTGTTTTTT. Its translation is CSASPIAGGGELFF.

The sample holds a few counts of this clonotype. The rearrangement uses TRBV4-3 and TRBJ2-4; TRBD2 might be the D (6 bases). The V gene lost 4 bases and the J gene lost 0 bases, with 10 bases spanning the gap. The CDR3 extends over 15 amino acids. Germline V CDR1 and CDR2: LGHNA, YSLEER. The CDR3 loop reads CASSPGSVAKNIQYF. CDR3 DNA sequence: TGCGCCAGCAGCCCCGGGAGCGTAGCCAAAAACATTCAGTACTTC.

In this sample, this clonotype turned up a few times. This chain joins TRBV4-1 and TRBJ1-3, with D perhaps matching TRBD1 (5 bases). The CDR3 is 12 amino acids. The germline V gene has CDR1 MGHRA and CDR2 YSYEKL. Trimming shortened V by 7 bases and J by 4 bases, and 8 bases separated the two germline ends. The DNA for the CDR3 is TGCGCCAGCAAGGGGTCCGGAAACACCATATATTTT. Its translation is CASKGSGNTIYF.